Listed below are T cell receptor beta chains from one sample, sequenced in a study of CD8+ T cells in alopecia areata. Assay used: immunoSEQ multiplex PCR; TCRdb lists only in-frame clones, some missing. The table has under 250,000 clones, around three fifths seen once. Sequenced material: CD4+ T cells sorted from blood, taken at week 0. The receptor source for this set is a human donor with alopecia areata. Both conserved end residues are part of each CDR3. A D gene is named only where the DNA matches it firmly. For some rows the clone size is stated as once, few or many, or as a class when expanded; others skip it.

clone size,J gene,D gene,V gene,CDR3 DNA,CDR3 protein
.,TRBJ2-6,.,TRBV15,TGTGCCACCAGCAGGTACTATGGGGCCAACGTCCTGACTTTC,CATSRYYGANVLTF
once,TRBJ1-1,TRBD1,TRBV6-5,TGTGCCAGCAGTTCCCCAGGGGGCGCGACTGAAGCTTTCTTT,CASSSPGGATEAFF
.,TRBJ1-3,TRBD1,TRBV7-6,TGTGCCAGCAGCTTACGTTCCGGGACAGGAGTCTCTGGAAACACCATATATTTT,CASSLRSGTGVSGNTIYF
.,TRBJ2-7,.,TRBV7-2,TGTGCCAGCAGCCCGCGGAGCTACGAGCAGTACTTC,CASSPRSYEQYF
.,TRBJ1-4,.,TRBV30,TGTGCCTTCACTAGGGAGTTAAATGAAAAACTGTTTTTT,CAFTRELNEKLFF
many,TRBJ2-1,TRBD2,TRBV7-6,TGTGCCAGCAGCAAAGCGATGACTAGCGGGGGCTCGCAGTTCTTC,CASSKAMTSGGSQFF
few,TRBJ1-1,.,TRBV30,TGTGCCTGGTTGAAGGACACAAACACTGAAGCTTTCTTT,CAWLKDTNTEAFF
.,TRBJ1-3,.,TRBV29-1,TGCAGCGTTGAAGTTCAGGGAGGGAACACCATATATTTT,CSVEVQGGNTIYF
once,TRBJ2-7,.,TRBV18,TGTGCCAGCTCACCCAACTACGAGCAGTACTTC,CASSPNYEQYF
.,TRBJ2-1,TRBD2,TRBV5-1,TGCGCCAGCAGCTTCACAGCGGGAGTTGCGAATGAGCAGTTCTTC,CASSFTAGVANEQFF
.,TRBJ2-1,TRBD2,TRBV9,TGTGCCAGCAGCGCGATTAGCGGGGGGTGGTATGAGCAGTTCTTC,CASSAISGGWYEQFF
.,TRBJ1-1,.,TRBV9,TGTGCCAGCAGCGTAGAGCTGTACGACACTGAAGCTTTCTTT,CASSVELYDTEAFF
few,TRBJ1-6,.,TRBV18,TGTGCCAGCTCAAAAACAGACGGGGTCAGGGGAGGTTCACCCCTCCACTTT,CASSKTDGVRGGSPLHF
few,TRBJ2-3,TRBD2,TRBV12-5,TGTGCTAGTGGCCGACGACTAGCGGGCACATCCACAGATACGCAGTATTTT,CASGRRLAGTSTDTQYF
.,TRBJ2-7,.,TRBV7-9,TGTGCCAGCAGCTCGACCTGGACCGAATCCTACGAGCAGTACTTC,CASSSTWTESYEQYF
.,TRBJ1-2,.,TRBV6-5,TGTGCCAGCAGTTACCGCCCCGACAGGTTTCACTACACCTTC,CASSYRPDRFHYTF
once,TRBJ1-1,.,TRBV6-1,TGTGCCAGCAGTCCACAAATTACAGGAAACACTGAAGCTTTCTTT,CASSPQITGNTEAFF
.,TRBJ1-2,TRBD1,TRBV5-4,TGTGCCAGCAGCTACCCGGACAGGGATGGTGGCTACACCTTC,CASSYPDRDGGYTF